This TCR beta chain derives from a study of T cell responses to AZD1222 COVID-19 vaccine. In the case of this clone: No antigen is known for it.

In germline, CDR1 is MNHEY, CDR2 SVGAGI. With V trimmed by 7 bases and J by 8 bases, 9 bases remained unmatched. The CDR3 runs to 14 residues. Sequencing was performed with immunoSEQ multiplex PCR; in TCRdb, only in-frame clones are kept and a portion is missing. Of some 120,000 clones listed, more than 85% are singletons. Study-wide points: Donors in the cohort were predominantly white British and more often female, and clonal diversity was possibly underestimated. Vaccination with two AZD1222 doses was followed by a rise in Spike-specific TCR breadth and depth. Only after the peak T cell response were repertoires sampled.

This chain connects TRBV6-5 to TRBJ2-3; 10 bases align to TRBD2. The receptor comes from an adult in good health. Source: peripheral blood, taken on day 0 of AZD1222 vaccination. The CDR3 bases are TGTGCCAGCAAGAGCGGGAGGGTGGGGGGTACGCAGTATTTT. Translation gives CASKSGRVGGTQYF.